This is a list of T cell receptor beta chains from one sample in a study of PD-1 blockade in classical Hodgkin lymphoma. Generated by immunoSEQ multiplex PCR, the TCRdb table keeps only in-frame clones and is missing some. The sample has 90,000 to 120,000 clones, 70% to 90% seen once. Sequenced here: peripheral blood mononuclear cells (PBMCs), sampled before the second cycle of nivolumab. These receptors were taken from a human donor with classical Hodgkin lymphoma. The CDR3 runs from the conserved cysteine through the conserved F or W. Each record gives: D gene, V gene, J gene, clone size, CDR3 DNA, CDR3 protein. The D gene is left open where the match is weak. Clone size is shown for a subset of rows, as once, few, many or a class of expanded clone.

NA,TRBV6-1,TRBJ1-2,few,TGTGCCAGCAGTGAAGGTCCCGCAGGGGTTGGCTACACCTTC,CASSEGPAGVGYTF
TRBD2,TRBV4-2,TRBJ2-1,NA,TGTGCCAGCAGCCAAGATGCCCCCCCGGGACTAGGAGTCTTTTATGAGCAGTTCTTC,CASSQDAPPGLGVFYEQFF
TRBD1,TRBV28,TRBJ1-1,many,TGTGCCAGCAGTTTAGCGGACAGGGTAGGAGCTTTCTTT,CASSLADRVGAFF
NA,TRBV2,TRBJ2-7,NA,TGTGCCAGCCGCACAGGGAGCTACGAGCAGTACTTC,CASRTGSYEQYF
NA,TRBV5-1,TRBJ1-1,NA,TGCGCCAGCAGCTTAGGGGCAGGGCAGAACACTGAAGCTTTCTTT,CASSLGAGQNTEAFF
NA,TRBV5-4,TRBJ1-2,NA,TGTGCCAGCACCGACCTCGGTGGCAGGCGGGAAAATGGCTACACCTTC,CASTDLGGRRENGYTF
TRBD2,TRBV4-3,TRBJ2-1,once,TGCGCCAGCAGCCAAGGTAGCGGGGCATACAATGAGCAGTTCTTC,CASSQGSGAYNEQFF
NA,TRBV6-6,TRBJ2-2,NA,TGTGCCAGCAGTTGGGACCGAGGGACCGGGGAGCTGTTTTTT,CASSWDRGTGELFF
NA,TRBV13,TRBJ1-1,NA,TGTGCCAGCAGCCGCCCGGGGGGGCAGAACACTGAAGCTTTCTTT,CASSRPGGQNTEAFF
NA,TRBV6-1,TRBJ1-1,NA,TGTGCCAGCAGGGCCCTTAACACTGAAGCTTTCTTT,CASRALNTEAFF
TRBD1,TRBV4-1,TRBJ2-7,once,TGCGCCAGCAGCCAACACATTAATCTGGCAAAGGGGGCGACTGCCTACGAGCAGTACTTC,CASSQHINLAKGATAYEQYF
NA,TRBV18,TRBJ1-1,NA,TGTGCCAGCTCACCACGCGAGGGCATGAACACTGAAGCTTTCTTT,CASSPREGMNTEAFF
TRBD1,TRBV7-9,TRBJ2-7,once,TGTGCCAGCAGCTTAGGTGACAGGGGGTCCGTCGAGCAGTACTTC,CASSLGDRGSVEQYF
TRBD1,TRBV27,TRBJ1-2,NA,TGTGCCAGCTGGGACAGGTCCATCTATGGCTACACCTTC,CASWDRSIYGYTF
NA,TRBV11-3,TRBJ2-3,NA,TGTGCCAGCAGCTTCGACCCGGGAGATACGCAGTATTTT,CASSFDPGDTQYF
NA,TRBV18,TRBJ1-1,NA,TGTGCCAGCTCACCACCGAATATGGGGAATAATCCTGAAGCTTTCTTT,CASSPPNMGNNPEAFF
TRBD2,TRBV30,TRBJ2-7,NA,TGTGCCTGGACCGATTTCTCGGGGTCTTCTAGCGGGGGACGCTCCTACGAGCAGTACTTC,CAWTDFSGSSSGGRSYEQYF
TRBD1,TRBV18,TRBJ2-7,NA,TGTGCCAGCTCACGAGACAGGGGACTCTACGAGCAGTACTTC,CASSRDRGLYEQYF
TRBD2,TRBV29-1,TRBJ2-3,NA,TGCAGCGCCCCTCGGCCGTTAGCGGGAGGGACGCAGTATTTT,CSAPRPLAGGTQYF
NA,TRBV18,TRBJ1-1,NA,TGTGCCAGCTCGCCACCCCAGGGAACTGAAGCTTTCTTT,CASSPPQGTEAFF
TRBD2,TRBV6-5,TRBJ2-5,once,TGTGCCAGCAGTGGGGAACTAGCGGTGCAAGGGACCCAGTACTTC,CASSGELAVQGTQYF
TRBD2,TRBV7-2,TRBJ2-4,few,TGTGCCAGCAGCTTAGCACCAAGCGGGATAGCCAAAAACATTCAGTACTTC,CASSLAPSGIAKNIQYF
TRBD1,TRBV7-6,TRBJ2-3,NA,TGTGCCAGCAGCGACTACCTAGGACAGGCGCAGTATTTT,CASSDYLGQAQYF
NA,TRBV4-2,TRBJ1-4,NA,TGTGCCAGCAGCCAAGGTGGTACTGCAACTAATGAAAAACTGTTTTTT,CASSQGGTATNEKLFF
TRBD1,TRBV5-5,TRBJ2-7,NA,TGTGCCAGCAGCCCGGGAGACAGGGGGCTCCCCGACGAGCAGTACTTC,CASSPGDRGLPDEQYF
NA,TRBV29-1,TRBJ2-1,NA,TGCAGCGTTGACTACGGGATGGCCTACAATGAGCAGTTCTTC,CSVDYGMAYNEQFF
TRBD2,TRBV4-2,TRBJ2-7,once,TGTGCCAGCAGCCAGCTAGCGGGAGGGCCCGGCGAGCAGTACTTC,CASSQLAGGPGEQYF